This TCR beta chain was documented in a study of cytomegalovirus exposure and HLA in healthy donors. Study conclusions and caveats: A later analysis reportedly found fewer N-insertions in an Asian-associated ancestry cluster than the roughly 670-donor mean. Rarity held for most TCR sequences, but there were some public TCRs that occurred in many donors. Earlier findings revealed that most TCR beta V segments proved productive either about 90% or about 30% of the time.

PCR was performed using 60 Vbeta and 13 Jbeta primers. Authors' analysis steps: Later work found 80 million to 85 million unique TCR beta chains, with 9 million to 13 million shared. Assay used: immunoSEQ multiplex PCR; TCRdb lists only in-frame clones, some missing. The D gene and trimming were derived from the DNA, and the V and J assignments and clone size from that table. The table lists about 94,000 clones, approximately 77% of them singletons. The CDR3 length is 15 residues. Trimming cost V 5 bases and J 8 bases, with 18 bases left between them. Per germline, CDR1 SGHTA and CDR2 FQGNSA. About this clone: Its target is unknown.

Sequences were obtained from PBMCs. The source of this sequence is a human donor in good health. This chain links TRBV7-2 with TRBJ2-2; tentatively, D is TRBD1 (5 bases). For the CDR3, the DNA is TGTGCCAGCAGCCGTAAAGGGGTGGTTGAGGGGGAGCTGTTTTTT. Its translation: CASSRKGVVEGELFF. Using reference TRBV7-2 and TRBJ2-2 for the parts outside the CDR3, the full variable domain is GAGVSQSPSNKVTEKGKDVELRCDPISGHTALYWYRQSLGQGLEFLIYFQGNSAPDKSGLPSDRFSAERTGGSVSTLTIQRTQQEDSAVYLCASSRKGVVEGELFFGEGSRLTVL.